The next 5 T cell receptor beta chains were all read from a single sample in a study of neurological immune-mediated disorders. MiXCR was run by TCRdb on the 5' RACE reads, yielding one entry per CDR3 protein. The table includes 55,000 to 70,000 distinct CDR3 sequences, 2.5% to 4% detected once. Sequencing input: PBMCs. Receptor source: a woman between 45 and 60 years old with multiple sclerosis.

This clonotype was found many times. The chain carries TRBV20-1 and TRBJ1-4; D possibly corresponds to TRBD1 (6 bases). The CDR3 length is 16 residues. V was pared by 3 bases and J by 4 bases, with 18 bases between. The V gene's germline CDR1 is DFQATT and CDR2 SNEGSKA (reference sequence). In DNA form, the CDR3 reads TGCAGTGCTAGGTATACGGGGGCGAGTTTTAATGAAAAACTGTTTTTT. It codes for CSARYTGASFNEKLFF.

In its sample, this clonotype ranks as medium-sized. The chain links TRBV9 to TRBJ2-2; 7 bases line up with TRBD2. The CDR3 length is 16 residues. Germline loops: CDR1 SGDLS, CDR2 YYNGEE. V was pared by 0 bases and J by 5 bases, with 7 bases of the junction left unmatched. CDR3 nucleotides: TGTGCCAGCAGCGTAGACCCAGGCGGGGGAACCGGGGAGCTGTTTTTT. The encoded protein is CASSVDPGGGTGELFF.

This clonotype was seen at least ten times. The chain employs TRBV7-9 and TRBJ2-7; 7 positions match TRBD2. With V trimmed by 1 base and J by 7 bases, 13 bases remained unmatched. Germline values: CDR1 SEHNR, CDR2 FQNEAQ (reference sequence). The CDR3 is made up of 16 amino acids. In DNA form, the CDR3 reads TGTGCCAGCAGCTTAGGTGGACTAGTCTCTTTGGGGGAGCAGTACGTC. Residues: CASSLGGLVSLGEQYV.

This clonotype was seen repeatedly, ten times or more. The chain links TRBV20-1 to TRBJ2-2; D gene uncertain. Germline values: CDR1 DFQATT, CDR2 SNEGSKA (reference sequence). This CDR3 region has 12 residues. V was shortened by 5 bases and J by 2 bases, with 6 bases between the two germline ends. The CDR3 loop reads CSAPQNTGELFF. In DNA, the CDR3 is TGCAGTGCTCCCCAAAACACCGGGGAGCTGTTTTTT.

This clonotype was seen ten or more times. In nucleotides, the CDR3 is TGTGCCAGCAGTCAGACAGGGTATGGCTACACCTTC. Protein product: CASSQTGYGYTF. The chain uses TRBV12-3 or TRBV12-4 and TRBJ1-2, with TRBD1 matching over 7 bases. CDR3 length equals 12 residues. Trimming at V came to 5 bases and at J to 5 bases, leaving 2 bases not matched to a gene.